The clone carrying this T cell receptor (beta chain) showed up just once. Next came a second PCR, run for roughly 6 to 11 cycles, which used a sample-barcoded 5' primer along with a J-beta primer mix. TCRdb ran MiXCR on the 5' RACE reads and lists one entry per CDR3 protein. Among 800,000 or so distinct CDR3 sequences listed, just under 25% were seen once. This sample is part of a study of blood T cells in healthy people across ages. These same data were also listed under a study on T cells of mothers and their children.

This receptor was taken from a boy younger than 18 in good health. Sample: blood.

The CDR3 nucleotides are TGCGCCAGCAGCTGGGAAGGAAAGTGGCCGAACACCGGGGAGCTGTTTTTT. Translated: CASSWEGKWPNTGELFF. This chain connects TRBV5-1 to TRBJ2-2; the D is unclear. The germline V gene encodes CDR1 SGHRS and CDR2 YFSETQ. CDR3 length equals 17 residues. With 3 bases removed from V and 0 bases from J, the gap between germline ends came to 15 bases. Full variable domain (missing parts from reference TRBV5-1 and TRBJ2-2): KAGVTQTPRYLIKTRGQQVTLSCSPISGHRSVSWYQQTPGQGLQFLFEYFSETQRNKGNFPGRFSGRQFSNSRSEMNVSTLELGDSALYLCASSWEGKWPNTGELFFGEGSRLTVL.